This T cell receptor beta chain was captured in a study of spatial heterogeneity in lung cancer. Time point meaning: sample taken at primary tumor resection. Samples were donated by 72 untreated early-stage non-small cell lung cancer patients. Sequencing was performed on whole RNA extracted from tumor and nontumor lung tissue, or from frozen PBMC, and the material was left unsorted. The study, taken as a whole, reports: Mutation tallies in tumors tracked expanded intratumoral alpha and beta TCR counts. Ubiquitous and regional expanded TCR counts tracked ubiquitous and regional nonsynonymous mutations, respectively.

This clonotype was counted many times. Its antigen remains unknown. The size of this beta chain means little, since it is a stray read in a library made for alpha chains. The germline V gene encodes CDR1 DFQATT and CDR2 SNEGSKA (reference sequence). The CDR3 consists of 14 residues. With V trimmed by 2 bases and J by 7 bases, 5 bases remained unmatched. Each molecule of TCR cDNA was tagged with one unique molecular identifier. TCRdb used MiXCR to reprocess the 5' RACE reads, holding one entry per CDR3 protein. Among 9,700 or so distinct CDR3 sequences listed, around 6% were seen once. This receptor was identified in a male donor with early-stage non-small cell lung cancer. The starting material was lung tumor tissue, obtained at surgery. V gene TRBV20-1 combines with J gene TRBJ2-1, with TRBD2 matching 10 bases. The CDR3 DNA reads TGCAGTGCTAGACTCCTAGCGGGAGTAAATGAGCAGTTCTTC. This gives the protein CSARLLAGVNEQFF.